This TCR beta chain was recorded in a study of identical twins. This clonotype has more than one count but fewer than ten. TCRdb re-called the 5' RACE reads through MiXCR, storing one row per CDR3 protein. The sample consists of around 250,000 distinct CDR3 sequences, more than 9.5% of them appearing once. The data also belong to a second study, concerning yellow fever vaccine responses in identical twins.

This TCR was recovered from a young woman in good health. The sample taken for sequencing was memory (CD45RO+) T cells sorted from blood.

CDR3 in amino acids: CASSYSGPRLAVDPNTGELFF. Written as DNA, the CDR3 is TGTGCCAGCAGTTACTCGGGTCCTCGACTAGCGGTCGACCCGAACACCGGGGAGCTGTTTTTT. This chain joins TRBV6-2 or TRBV6-3 and TRBJ2-2; 9 bases match TRBD2. Germline V gene sequence: CDR1 MNHEY, CDR2 SVGEGT. The V gene end was trimmed by 0 bases and the J gene end by 0 bases; junction bases not matched to a gene: 14. CDR3 size: 21 residues.